The source of this T cell receptor beta chain is a study of T cells in Graves' hyperthyroidism and ophthalmopathy. General observations from the study: Median prediction lead before ophthalmopathy onset was 5 to 7.5 months with the model.

This clonotype was counted at least ten times. Its target is unknown. Researchers amplified the TCR beta CDR3 regions from RNA transcripts. First-round RT-PCR with HTBI primers amplified the TCR CDR3 region. TCRdb ran MiXCR on the multiplex PCR reads and lists one entry per CDR3 protein. The repertoire consists of 700,000 or so distinct CDR3 sequences, with about 15% occurring once and the leading ten covering roughly 8%. CDR1 is LNHDA, CDR2 SQIVND, per germline (reference sequence). The CDR3 runs 15 residues. Trimming pared 7 bases from V and 3 bases from J, leaving 19 bases between. Input material: blood. This TCR was recovered from a man aged 18-30 years with Graves' hyperthyroidism. This sequence joins TRBV19 and TRBJ2-7; D tentatively reads TRBD1 or TRBD2 (6 bases each). This CDR3 is CASTAPGAGSYEQYF. CDR3 in DNA: TGTGCCAGTACCGCCCCGGGGGCAGGGAGCTACGAGCAGTACTTC.